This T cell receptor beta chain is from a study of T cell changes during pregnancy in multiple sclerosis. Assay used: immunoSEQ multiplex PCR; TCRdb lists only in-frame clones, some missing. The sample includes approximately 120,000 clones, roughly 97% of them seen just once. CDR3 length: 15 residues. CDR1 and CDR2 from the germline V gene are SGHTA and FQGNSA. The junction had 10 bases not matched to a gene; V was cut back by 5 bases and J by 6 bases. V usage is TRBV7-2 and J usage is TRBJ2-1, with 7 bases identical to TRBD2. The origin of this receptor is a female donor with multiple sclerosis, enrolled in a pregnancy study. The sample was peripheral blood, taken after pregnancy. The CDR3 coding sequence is TGTGCCAGCAGCCTGCGCCGACTAGCCCCCAATGAGCAGTTCTTC. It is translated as CASSLRRLAPNEQFF. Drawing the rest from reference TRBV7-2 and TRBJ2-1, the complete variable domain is GAGVSQSPSNKVTEKGKDVELRCDPISGHTALYWYRQSLGQGLEFLIYFQGNSAPDKSGLPSDRFSAERTGGSVSTLTIQRTQQEDSAVYLCASSLRRLAPNEQFFGPGTRLTVL.